These 13 T cell receptor beta chains originate from one sample sequenced in a study of T cell responses to AZD1222 COVID-19 vaccine. TCRdb keeps only in-frame clones here, not all; method: immunoSEQ multiplex PCR. The sample records approximately 190,000 clones, around 93% being singletons. Sequencing used peripheral blood, obtained on day 0 of AZD1222 vaccination. These receptors originate from an adult in good health.

The gene calls are TRBV27 and TRBJ1-1; a possible D gene is TRBD1 (5 bases). The V end lost 8 bases, the J end lost 6 bases, and 16 bases lay between the germline ends. Germline assignment: CDR1 MNHEY and CDR2 SMNVEV (reference sequence). The CDR3 extends over 13 amino acids. CDR3 in DNA: TGTGCCAGCCAAATTGGGGGTAACGCTGAAGCTTTCTTT. Translating gives CASQIGGNAEAFF.

The V call is TRBV4-1, the J call TRBJ1-6; possible D gene TRBD1, 5 bases. This CDR3 is built from 18 residues. Germline-derived CDR1 and CDR2 are MGHRA and YSYEKL. Trimming stripped 5 bases from V and 0 bases from J, with 17 bases between. CDR3: CASSWVPTESSYNSPLHF. The DNA for the CDR3 is TGCGCCAGCAGCTGGGTTCCGACAGAGAGCTCCTATAATTCACCCCTCCACTTT.

The J gene is TRBJ2-1, the V gene TRBV5-6; possibly TRBD1 or TRBD2 for D (5 bases each). The V gene lost 4 bases and the J gene lost 6 bases, with 11 bases spanning the gap. There are 13 residues in the CDR3. Germline-derived CDR1 and CDR2 are SGHDT and YYEEEE. For the CDR3, the DNA is TGTGCCAGCAGCCTACCGGGGACCAATGAGCAGTTCTTC. Its translation: CASSLPGTNEQFF. Variable domain in full (rest from reference TRBV5-6 and TRBJ2-1): DAGVTQSPTHLIKTRGQQVTLRCSPKSGHDTVSWYQQALGQGPQFIFQYYEEEERQRGNFPDRFSGHQFPNYSSELNVNALLLGDSALYLCASSLPGTNEQFFGPGTRLTVL.

This clone was seen a handful of times. The chain combines TRBV3-1 (or the pseudogene TRBV3-2) with TRBJ2-1; perhaps TRBD2 as D (6 bases). In germline, CDR1 is LGHDT, CDR2 YNNKEL (reference sequence). Deletions cut 6 bases from V and 7 bases from J, with 10 bases between. The CDR3 has 12 amino acids. The CDR3 is CASRHGGNEQFF. The CDR3 DNA follows: TGTGCCAGCAGACACGGGGGAAATGAGCAGTTCTTC.

This chain joins TRBV19 and TRBJ2-3; D gene unclear. Germline loops: CDR1 LNHDA, CDR2 SQIVND (reference sequence). Trimming shortened V by 3 bases and J by 4 bases, and 14 bases separated the two germline ends. The CDR3 has 15 residues. CDR3 region: CASSISPSASDTQYF. In DNA form, the CDR3 reads TGTGCCAGTAGTATTAGTCCCTCGGCCTCAGATACGCAGTATTTT.

The chain joins TRBV27 to TRBJ2-7; 7 bases fit TRBD1. The V segment lost 6 bases and the J segment 9 bases; nucleotides outside the gene matches: 8. The germline gives CDR1 MNHEY, CDR2 SMNVEV (reference sequence). There are 12 residues in the CDR3. The CDR3 DNA reads as TGTGCCAGCAGCCGTGACAGGGCTGCGCAGTACTTC. This encodes CASSRDRAAQYF.

This sequence joins TRBV19 and TRBJ1-2; tentatively, D is TRBD1 (5 bases). In germline, CDR1 is LNHDA, CDR2 SQIVND (reference sequence). The germline V and J ends were trimmed by 4 bases and 6 bases, with 9 bases remaining between them. The CDR3 consists of 12 residues. The CDR3 sequence: CASSRGYHGYTF. CDR3 DNA: TGTGCCAGTAGTAGGGGGTATCATGGCTACACCTTC.

This clone was seen once. V gene TRBV24-1 combines with J gene TRBJ2-2, with 10 bases matching TRBD2. Trimming took 4 bases from V and 4 from J; bases not matched to a gene: 11. In germline, CDR1 is KGHDR, CDR2 SFDVKD. The CDR3 loop spans 18 amino acids. CDR3 coding DNA: TGTGCCACCAGTGACGGCCTAGCGGGAGAGTACCCCACCGGGGAGCTGTTTTTT. This gives the protein CATSDGLAGEYPTGELFF.

This sequence joins TRBV28 and TRBJ1-3; the match to TRBD1 covers 7 bases. Germline lookup yields CDR1 MDHEN and CDR2 SYDVKM. After removal of 6 bases from V and 8 bases from J, the junction contained 10 bases not matched to a gene. This CDR3 spans 14 amino acids. Written as DNA, the CDR3 is TGTGCCAGCAGACACCGGGACAGTTTACACACCATATATTTT. Translation gives CASRHRDSLHTIYF.

This chain links TRBV30 with TRBJ2-1; D may be TRBD1 or TRBD2 (5 bases each). CDR1 and CDR2 (germline): GTSNPN, SVGIG (reference sequence). This CDR3 has 13 amino acids. CDR3 nucleotides: TGTGCACTCGGGACGCCGGCGTACAATGAGCAGTTCTTC. This gives the protein CALGTPAYNEQFF.

The DNA for the CDR3 is TGTGCCAGTGAAGGTTGGCTTAGGGCCCAGTACTTC. Its translation: CASEGWLRAQYF. The rearrangement links TRBV19 to TRBJ2-5; D gene ambiguous. The germline gives CDR1 LNHDA, CDR2 SQIVND (reference sequence). The length of the CDR3 is 12 residues. Trimming took off 8 bases at V and 9 bases at J, with 16 bases between the two ends.

The chain has TRBV6-5 and TRBJ1-2; D unclear. Germline V gene lookup returns CDR1 MNHEY and CDR2 SVGAGI. The CDR3 length is 12 residues. The V gene lost 6 bases and the J gene lost 2 bases, with 7 bases spanning the gap. The CDR3: CASREGNYGYTF. The CDR3 nucleotides read TGTGCCAGCAGAGAGGGAAACTATGGCTACACCTTC.

This chain joins TRBV11-2 and TRBJ2-2; a possible D gene is TRBD1 (6 bases). Germline CDR1 and CDR2: SGHAT and FQNNGV. The CDR3 spans 17 residues. Trimming shortened V by 1 base and J by 5 bases, and 17 bases separated the two germline ends. CDR3 in amino acids: CASSLVGAGDGTGELFF. As DNA, the CDR3 is TGTGCCAGCAGCTTAGTGGGGGCAGGGGATGGTACCGGGGAGCTGTTTTTT. The full variable domain, rest sourced from reference TRBV11-2 and TRBJ2-2, is EAGVAQSPRYKIIEKRQSVAFWCNPISGHATLYWYQQILGQGPKLLIQFQNNGVVDDSQLPKDRFSAERLKGVDSTLKIQPAKLEDSAVYLCASSLVGAGDGTGELFFGEGSRLTVL.